This T cell receptor beta chain originates from a study of OX40 agonist ivuxolimab in advanced cancers. Study-wide background: Patients' therapy was ivuxolimab, an antibody that acts as an agonist of OX40 (CD134).

Only in-frame clones appear in the TCRdb table, and some are missing; sequencing was by immunoSEQ multiplex PCR. The sample includes approximately 100,000 clones, roughly 90% of them seen just once. The table lists this clone with a count of one. The CDR3 contains 15 residues. The germline V gene encodes CDR1 SGDLS and CDR2 YYNGEE. Trimming at V came to 4 bases and at J to 5 bases, leaving 9 bases not matched to a gene. Here the sequenced sample was CD4+ or CD8+ T cells sorted from blood, taken in a trial of the OX40 agonist ivuxolimab. This sequence joins TRBV9 and TRBJ2-1; the match to TRBD2 covers 7 bases. This TCR was recovered from an adult with an advanced solid tumor such as melanoma, head and neck, liver or kidney cancer. The CDR3 region is CASSLQRGVHNEQFF. CDR3 DNA: TGTGCCAGCAGCCTCCAGCGGGGCGTGCACAATGAGCAGTTCTTC.